The 14 T cell receptor beta chains below were found in one sample sequenced in a study of post-analysis software for immune sequencing data. These receptors have no known antigen. The study, taken as a whole, reports: Four or five TRBV segments, TRBV5-6, TRBV5-1 and TRBV20-1 among them, were found more frequent in patients than controls.

Carried by the TCR beta cDNA libraries were unique molecular identifiers. TCRdb processed the PCR reads anew with MiXCR; each CDR3 protein has one entry. The data contain roughly 670,000 distinct CDR3 sequences, 55% to 60% of them singletons. The material sequenced was blood. The source is a girl aged 2 to 10 with multiple sclerosis.

The V call is TRBV7-2, the J call TRBJ2-1, with TRBD2 matching over 14 bases. Germline trimming cut 5 bases from V and 6 bases from J; bases unmatched to any gene: 6. Germline V gene lookup returns CDR1 SGHTA and CDR2 FQGNSA. The CDR3 consists of 16 residues. The CDR3 DNA reads TGTGCCAGCAGCACGGGGACTAGCGGGAGACCCAATGAGCAGTTCTTC. This translates into CASSTGTSGRPNEQFF. The full variable domain, with the rest looked up from reference TRBV7-2 and TRBJ2-1, is GAGVSQSPSNKVTEKGKDVELRCDPISGHTALYWYRQSLGQGLEFLIYFQGNSAPDKSGLPSDRFSAERTGGSVSTLTIQRTQQEDSAVYLCASSTGTSGRPNEQFFGPGTRLTVL.

The J gene is TRBJ1-6, the V gene TRBV6-6; TRBD1 might be the D (6 bases). V shed 7 bases and J shed 7 bases, with 17 bases lying between them. The CDR3 spans 15 residues. In germline, CDR1 is MNHNY, CDR2 SVGAGI (reference sequence). The CDR3 nucleotides are TGTGCCAGCACCTACAGGGCCCTCTGGAATTCACCCCTCCACTTT. Amino acids: CASTYRALWNSPLHF.

This clonotype was seen only once. The V gene is TRBV6-2 or TRBV6-3, the J gene TRBJ1-1, with TRBD1 as a possible D gene (5 bases). Germline loops: CDR1 MNHEY, CDR2 SVGEGT. The V end lost 2 bases, the J end lost 9 bases, and 16 bases lay between the germline ends. This CDR3 has 14 residues. CDR3 amino acids: CASSYGQWKSQAFF. The CDR3 DNA is TGTGCCAGCAGTTACGGACAATGGAAGAGCCAAGCTTTCTTT.

This sequence joins TRBV4-2 and TRBJ2-3; D not certain. The germline gives CDR1 LGHNA, CDR2 YNFKEQ. Deletions cut 0 bases from V and 5 bases from J, with 12 bases between. The CDR3 is 15 residues long. CDR3 DNA: TGTGCCAGCAGCCAAGAGCCAGCTGTAGAAGATACGCAGTATTTT. Translated: CASSQEPAVEDTQYF.

The CDR3 here is CASSPLGQLSYEQYF. CDR3 in DNA: TGCGCCAGCAGCCCACTGGGGCAGTTGTCCTACGAGCAGTACTTC. The V call is TRBV4-1, the J call TRBJ2-7, with D tentatively TRBD1 (5 bases). V lost 4 bases to trimming and J lost 1 base, with 14 bases between them. The CDR3 extends over 15 amino acids. Germline V gene data show CDR1 as MGHRA and CDR2 as YSYEKL.

This chain joins TRBV20-1 and TRBJ2-3; 7 bases align to TRBD2. J was trimmed by 7 bases and V by 0 bases; bases with no gene match: 13. Germline V CDR1 and CDR2: DFQATT, SNEGSKA (reference sequence). This CDR3 has 16 amino acids. The CDR3 DNA sequence: TGCAGTGCTAGAGACAAGGCGGGAGTGGTAATGAATACGCAGTATTTT. Translated: CSARDKAGVVMNTQYF.

This clonotype was seen just once. V is TRBV6-1 and J is TRBJ1-5; 7 bases align to TRBD1. There are 14 residues in the CDR3. The germline CDR1 and CDR2 sequences are MNHNS and SASEGT. Germline trimming cut 8 bases from V and 3 bases from J; bases unmatched to any gene: 7. The CDR3 is CASWVTGSNQPQHF. The DNA for the CDR3 is TGTGCCAGCTGGGTGACAGGGTCCAATCAGCCCCAGCATTTT.

The CDR3 loop reads CSTGGGTANYGYTF. DNA for the CDR3: TGCAGCACCGGTGGGGGCACGGCTAACTATGGCTACACCTTC. The V call is TRBV29-1, the J call TRBJ1-2, with a tentative D call TRBD1 (6 bases). The V gene lost 8 bases and the J gene lost 0 bases, with 16 bases spanning the gap. This CDR3 contains 14 residues. Looked up from germline, CDR1 is SQVTM and CDR2 is ANQGSEA.

Of note for this clonotype: One junction end does not reproduce the germline sequence, and a read error may be involved. This chain joins TRBV3-1 and TRBJ2-1, with 7 positions matching TRBD2. This CDR3 contains 12 residues. Per the germline V gene, CDR1 is LGHDT and CDR2 is YNNKEL (reference sequence). The CDR3 loop is CTSSWDYDEQFF. The CDR3 region has the DNA TGTACCAGCAGTTGGGACTACGATGAGCAGTTCTTC.

The DNA of the CDR3 is TGTGCCACCAGCGCGCCCCAGACTAGCGGGATAAAGACCCAGTACTTC. This encodes CATSAPQTSGIKTQYF. The chain couples TRBV15 to TRBJ2-5; TRBD2 matches at 11 bases. V was pared by 5 bases and J by 6 bases, with 11 bases of the junction left unmatched. In germline, CDR1 is LNHNV, CDR2 YYDKDF (reference sequence). The CDR3 sequence is 16 residues long.

The V call is TRBV20-1, the J call TRBJ2-3; TRBD2 matches at 11 bases. CDR3 length: 14 amino acids. Germline V lookup: CDR1 DFQATT, CDR2 SNEGSKA (reference sequence). Trimming cost V 6 bases and J 1 base; bases outside gene matches: 3. The DNA for the CDR3 is TGCAGTGCACTAGCGGGAGTCCGCACAGATACGCAGTATTTT. This sequence encodes CSALAGVRTDTQYF.

The chain has TRBV5-1 and TRBJ2-3, with D uncertain. Trimming removed 0 bases from V and 0 bases from J, with 14 bases in between. Germline V gene lookup returns CDR1 SGHRS and CDR2 YFSETQ. The CDR3 contains 17 residues. CDR3 in amino acids: CASSLGLRLSSTDTQYF. The DNA of the CDR3 is TGCGCCAGCAGCTTGGGGCTTCGTCTTTCTAGCACAGATACGCAGTATTTT.

This clonotype was picked up a small number of times. The junction departs from germline at one end; a sequencing error may be responsible. The chain uses TRBV12-3 or TRBV12-4 and TRBJ1-1; 7 positions match TRBD1. CDR3 length: 14 residues. CDR3 nucleotide sequence: TGTGCCGGCAGTCTTCCACGGAGGGGGCGAAAAGCTTTCTTT. It translates to CAGSLPRRGRKAFF.

There are a few counts of this clonotype. The chain joins TRBV15 to TRBJ1-2; possible D gene TRBD1, 5 bases. The V end lost 0 bases, the J end lost 3 bases, and 14 bases lay between the germline ends. Germline lookup yields CDR1 LNHNV and CDR2 YYDKDF (reference sequence). This CDR3 contains 16 residues. CDR3 DNA: TGTGCCACCAGCAGAGATCAAGTTGGGGGGGACTATGGCTACACCTTC. This encodes CATSRDQVGGDYGYTF.